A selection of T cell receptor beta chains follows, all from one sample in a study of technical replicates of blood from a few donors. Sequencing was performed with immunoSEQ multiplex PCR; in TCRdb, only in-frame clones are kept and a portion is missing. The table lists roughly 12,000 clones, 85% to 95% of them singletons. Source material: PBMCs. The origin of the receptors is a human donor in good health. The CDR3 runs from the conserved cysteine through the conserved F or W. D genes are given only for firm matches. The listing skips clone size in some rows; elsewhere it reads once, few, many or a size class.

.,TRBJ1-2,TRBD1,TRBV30,TGTGCCTGGAGGTCACAGGGGCTGAATGGCTACACCTTC,CAWRSQGLNGYTF
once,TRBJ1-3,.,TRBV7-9,TGTGCCAGCAGCTGGACAGATGGAAACACCATATATTTT,CASSWTDGNTIYF
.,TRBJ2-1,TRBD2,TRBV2,TGTGCCAGCAGTATCAGCGGGAGGGCCTTCGGCAATGAGCAGTTCTTC,CASSISGRAFGNEQFF
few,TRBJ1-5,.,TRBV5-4,TGTGCCAGCAGCTTGATTCTGTATCAGCCCCAGCATTTT,CASSLILYQPQHF
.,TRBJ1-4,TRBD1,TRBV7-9,TGTGCCAGCAGCTGGGGACAGGGTGGACGGGAAAAACTGTTTTTT,CASSWGQGGREKLFF
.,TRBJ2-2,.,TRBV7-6,TGTGCCAGCAGCTTAGGTGTTTTCGCGAACACCGGGGAGCTGTTTTTT,CASSLGVFANTGELFF
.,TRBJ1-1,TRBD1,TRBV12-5,TGTGCTAGTGGCTTGAGTCCTGGGACAGACCTAAACACTGAAGCTTTCTTT,CASGLSPGTDLNTEAFF
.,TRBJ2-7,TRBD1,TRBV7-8,TGTGCCAGCAGACCCACAGGGGGGTCCTACGAGCAGTACTTC,CASRPTGGSYEQYF
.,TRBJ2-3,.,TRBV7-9,TGTGCCAGCAGCCCCCCGACAGATACGCAGTATTTT,CASSPPTDTQYF
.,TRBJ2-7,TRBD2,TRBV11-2,TGTGCCAGCAGCTTAGTGGGAAGCGGGAGGGCCTGGTACGAGCAGTACTTC,CASSLVGSGRAWYEQYF
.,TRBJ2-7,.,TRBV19,TGTGCCAGTAGTATAGCCAACTCCTACGAGCAGTACTTC,CASSIANSYEQYF
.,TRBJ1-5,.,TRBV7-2,TGTGCCAGCAGCTTAGTGGGTAGCCAGCCCCAGCATTTT,CASSLVGSQPQHF
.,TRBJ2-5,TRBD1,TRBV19,TGTGCCAGTAGTTGGACAGGCTCCCAAGAGACCCAGTACTTC,CASSWTGSQETQYF
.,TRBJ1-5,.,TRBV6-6,TGTGCCAGCAAGCCTACAGGGATCAATCAGCCCCAGCATTTT,CASKPTGINQPQHF
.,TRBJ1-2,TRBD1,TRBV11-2,TGTGCCAGCAGCGAGTTTACAGGGGCAACCAACTATGGCTACACCTTC,CASSEFTGATNYGYTF
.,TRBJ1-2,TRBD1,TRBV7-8,TGTGCCAGCAGCTTAGGGGACAGGAATTATGGCTACACCTTC,CASSLGDRNYGYTF
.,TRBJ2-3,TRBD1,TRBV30,TGTGCCTGGACCCGTGGGACAGACATCACAGATACGCAGTATTTT,CAWTRGTDITDTQYF
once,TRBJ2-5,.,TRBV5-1,TGCGCCAGCAGCTTGGACAGCCAAGAGACCCAGTACTTC,CASSLDSQETQYF
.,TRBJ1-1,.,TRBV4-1,TGCGCCAGCAGCCAAGGGGGCCAGAACACTGAAGCTTTCTTT,CASSQGGQNTEAFF
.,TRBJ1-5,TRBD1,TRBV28,TGTGCCAGCAGTTTAAATTCTGGAGGCAGGGGGCTTGGGCAGCCCCAGCATTTT,CASSLNSGGRGLGQPQHF
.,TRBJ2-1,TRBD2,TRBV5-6,TGTGCCAGCAGCTTGGTGGGACTAGCGGGAAGCTCCTACAATGAGCAGTTCTTC,CASSLVGLAGSSYNEQFF
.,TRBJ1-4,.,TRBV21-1,TGTGCCAGCAGCAAAACCTACCCCCCAGGGATCCCCGGTAGGGAAAAACTGTTTTTT,CASSKTYPPGIPGREKLFF
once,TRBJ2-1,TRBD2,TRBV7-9,TGTGCCAGCAGCTTCGGCGGGAGCTCCTACAATGAGCAGTTCTTC,CASSFGGSSYNEQFF
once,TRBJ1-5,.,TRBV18,TGTGCCAGCTCACCAGAAGGACAGTCGGGCAATCAGCCCCAGCATTTT,CASSPEGQSGNQPQHF
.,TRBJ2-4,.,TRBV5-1,TGCGCCAGCAGCTTGTCGGGTTCAGGGAACATTCAGTACTTC,CASSLSGSGNIQYF
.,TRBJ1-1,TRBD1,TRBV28,TGTGCCAGCGTTAGACAGGGGAACACTGAAGCTTTCTTT,CASVRQGNTEAFF
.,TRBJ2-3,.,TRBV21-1,TGTGCCAGCAGCAAAGGGACTAGCGGAAGACTTGATACGCAGTATTTT,CASSKGTSGRLDTQYF
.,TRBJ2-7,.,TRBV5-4,TGTGCCAGCAGCTTCGGAGTAGCGGAGCAGTACTTC,CASSFGVAEQYF
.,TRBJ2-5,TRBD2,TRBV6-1,TGTGCCACCAAGCCCTTTTCGGGGGGAGAGACCCAGTACTTC,CATKPFSGGETQYF
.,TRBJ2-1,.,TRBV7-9,TGTGCCAGCAGTCCTCACTGGAGTCCCTTCGACAATGAGCAGTTCTTC,CASSPHWSPFDNEQFF
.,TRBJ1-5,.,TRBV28,TGTGCCAGCACCCAGGGGCAGGCCTACGATCAGCCCCAGCATTTT,CASTQGQAYDQPQHF
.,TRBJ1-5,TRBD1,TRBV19,TGTGCCAGTAGTATAGATCTCTCCAGGGGGTTCGGCAATCAGCCCCAGCATTTT,CASSIDLSRGFGNQPQHF
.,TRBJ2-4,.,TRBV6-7,TGTGCCAGCAGTTACTATGGGGGCCGAGCAGCAAACATTCAGTACTTC,CASSYYGGRAANIQYF
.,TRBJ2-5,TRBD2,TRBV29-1,TGCAGCGTTGAAGATCGGTTTAGCGGGAGACCGGAGACCCAGTACTTC,CSVEDRFSGRPETQYF
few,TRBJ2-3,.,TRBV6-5,TGTGCCAGCAGTCGAACTAGCATAGGCACAGATACGCAGTATTTT,CASSRTSIGTDTQYF
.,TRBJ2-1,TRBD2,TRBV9,TGTGCCAGCAGCTCGAGGACTAGCGGGGTCCACAATGAGCAGTTCTTC,CASSSRTSGVHNEQFF
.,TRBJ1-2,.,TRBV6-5,TGTGCCAGCAGTTACTCGCCAGGCAACTATGGCTACACCTTC,CASSYSPGNYGYTF
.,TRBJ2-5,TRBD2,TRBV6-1,TGTGCCAGCAGTGAAGGCTGGGGCGGGGGACGTGAGACCCAGTACTTC,CASSEGWGGGRETQYF
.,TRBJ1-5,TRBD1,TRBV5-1,TGCGCCAGCAGCTACACAGGGGGTAGCAATCAGCCCCAGCATTTT,CASSYTGGSNQPQHF
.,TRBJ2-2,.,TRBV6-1,TGTGCCACCCTGGCCAGGGCGAACACCGGGGAGCTGTTTTTT,CATLARANTGELFF
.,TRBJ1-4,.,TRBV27,TGTGCCAGCAGTTCCACAGGTGTAACAACTAATGAAAAACTGTTTTTT,CASSSTGVTTNEKLFF
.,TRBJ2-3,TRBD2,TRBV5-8,TGTGCCAGCAGCAGGGGGACTAGCGGAACCACAGATACGCAGTATTTT,CASSRGTSGTTDTQYF
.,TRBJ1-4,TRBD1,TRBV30,TGTGCCTGGAGTACCGACAGGGGCCTTAGTGAAAAACTGTTTTTT,CAWSTDRGLSEKLFF
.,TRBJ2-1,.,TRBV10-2,TGCGCCAGCAGTGAAAAGGGGGAGCCTTACAATGAGCAGTTCTTC,CASSEKGEPYNEQFF
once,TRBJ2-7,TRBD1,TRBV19,TGTGCCAGTAGTGTCGACTCGACAGGGGGATCGGGCGAGCAGTACTTC,CASSVDSTGGSGEQYF
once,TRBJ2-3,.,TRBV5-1,TGCGCCAGCAGCGTGGGGACTGATACTAGCACAGATACGCAGTATTTT,CASSVGTDTSTDTQYF
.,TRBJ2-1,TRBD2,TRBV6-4,TGTGCCAGCAGTGAGGGACTAGCGGGAGGGAATGAGCAGTTCTTC,CASSEGLAGGNEQFF
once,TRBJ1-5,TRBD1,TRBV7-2,TGTGCCAGCAGCTTAGAGGGGACAGGGTATCAGCCCCAGCATTTT,CASSLEGTGYQPQHF
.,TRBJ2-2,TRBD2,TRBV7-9,TGTGCCAGCAGCTCTGGGGGGGGACTATTAACCGGGGAGCTGTTTTTT,CASSSGGGLLTGELFF
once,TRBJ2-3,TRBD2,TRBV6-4,TGTGCCAGCAGTGACTCACTAGCGGGAGCAGATACGCAGTATTTT,CASSDSLAGADTQYF
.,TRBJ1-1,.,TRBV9,TGTGCCAGCAGCGTAGGGAGTGGCAGTGAAGCTTTCTTT,CASSVGSGSEAFF
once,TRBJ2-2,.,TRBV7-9,TGTGCCAGCAGCTTTACGGAGGGAGGGGAGCTGTTTTTT,CASSFTEGGELFF
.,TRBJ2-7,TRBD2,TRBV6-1,TGTGCCAGCAGTGAAGAAGGGACTAGCTACGAGCAGTACTTC,CASSEEGTSYEQYF
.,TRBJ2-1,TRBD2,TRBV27,TGTGCCAGCAGTGTTACTAGCGTCCTGACCCAGTTCTTC,CASSVTSVLTQFF
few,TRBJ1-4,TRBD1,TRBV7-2,TGTGCCAGCAGCTCAGTCGGGACAGGGGGATTGGATGAAAAACTGTTTTTT,CASSSVGTGGLDEKLFF
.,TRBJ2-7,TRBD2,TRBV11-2,TGTGCCAGCAGCTTAGCTGTTCTAGCGGGACATATCGCGCAGTACTTC,CASSLAVLAGHIAQYF
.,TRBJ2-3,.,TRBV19,TGTGCCAGTAGTATAGCGCCTAGCGTAACTAGCACAGATACGCAGTATTTT,CASSIAPSVTSTDTQYF
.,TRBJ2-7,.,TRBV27,TGTGCCAGCAGTTTCGGGAGATCCTACGAGCAGTACTTC,CASSFGRSYEQYF
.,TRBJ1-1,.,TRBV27,TGTGCCAGCAGCAGCGGGGGGGCCTCTATGGGCACTGAAGCTTTCTTT,CASSSGGASMGTEAFF
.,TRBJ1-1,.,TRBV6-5,TGTGCCAGCAATACAGGTTTGAACACTGAAGCTTTCTTT,CASNTGLNTEAFF